This T cell receptor beta chain derives from a study of shared clonotypes between healthy human individuals. Findings and limits, study-wide: Among the subsets, naive ones generally showed larger estimated richness than memory ones.

To note about this clone: Its cognate antigen is unknown.

Donors had no recently reported acute infections or vaccinations and were HIV-negative. Donors were Caucasian adults residing in Nashville, Tennessee, USA. Trimming removed 6 bases from V and 5 bases from J, with 18 bases in between. Per the germline V gene, CDR1 is MDHEN and CDR2 is SYDVKM. The CDR3 consists of 15 residues. Using immunoSEQ multiplex PCR, the repertoire was profiled, and TCRdb retains in-frame clones only, with some absent. The sample includes 1,500,000 or so clones, roughly 95% of them seen just once. Sequencing was performed on naive CD4+ T cells sorted from blood. Sample subset: CD45RA+ positively selected. This sequence originates from a man in his thirties or forties in good health. The genes are TRBV28 and TRBJ2-3, with a weak D call TRBD2 (5 bases). CDR3: CASSLILAYQDTQYF. CDR3 sequence (DNA): TGTGCCAGCAGCCTCATCTTAGCGTATCAAGATACGCAGTATTTT.